The 5 T cell receptor beta chains given below trace back to one sample, sequenced in a study of regulatory dendritic cells for organ transplantation. This table comes from immunoSEQ multiplex PCR, and its TCRdb copy is limited to in-frame clones, with some not included. Of about 34,000 clones listed, approximately 88% are singletons. The sample comprised naive CD4+ T cells from blood. The subset: CD45RA+ naive T cells. The origin of the receptors is a human donor in good health.

This clone was recorded only once. The CDR3 here is CASTAGNTEAFF. CDR3 nucleotides: TGTGCCAGCACCGCGGGGAACACTGAAGCTTTCTTT. The gene calls are TRBV6-5 and TRBJ1-1; the D is unclear. V dropped 7 bases and J dropped 1 base, with 7 bases sitting between them. The V gene's germline CDR1 is MNHEY and CDR2 SVGAGI. This CDR3 contains 12 residues.

The V call is TRBV19, the J call TRBJ1-4, with 7 bases that match TRBD1. V lost 4 bases, J lost 7 bases, and 0 bases stayed unmatched. The CDR3 is 12 amino acids. The V gene's germline CDR1 is LNHDA and CDR2 SQIVND (reference sequence). The CDR3 DNA reads as TGTGCCAGTAGTAAGGGGGCTGAAAAACTGTTTTTT. This sequence encodes CASSKGAEKLFF.

J is TRBJ1-2 and V is TRBV28, with 7 bases identical to TRBD1. Looked up from germline, CDR1 is MDHEN and CDR2 is SYDVKM. After removal of 1 base from V and 8 bases from J, the junction contained 10 bases not matched to a gene. This CDR3 has 15 residues. The CDR3 nucleotides read TGTGCCAGCAGTTTATCGAACCGACAGGGTCGGGGCTACACCTTC. Translating gives CASSLSNRQGRGYTF.

The V and J genes are TRBV7-2 and TRBJ2-5, with 9 bases that match TRBD2. Germline CDR1 and CDR2: SGHTA and FQGNSA. This CDR3 is 15 amino acids long. J was trimmed by 6 bases and V by 1 base; bases with no gene match: 6. The CDR3 loop reads CASSLELAGSKTQYF. CDR3 nucleotides: TGTGCCAGCAGCTTAGAGCTAGCGGGATCAAAGACCCAGTACTTC.

This clone turned up a few times. The chain is built from TRBV14 and TRBJ2-5; D gene uncertain. There are 13 residues in the CDR3. Trimming took 0 bases from V and 5 from J, leaving 7 bases between them. Germline V gene sequence: CDR1 SGHDN, CDR2 FVKESK. The CDR3 here is CASSQDLRETQYF. CDR3 coding DNA: TGTGCCAGCAGCCAAGATTTAAGGGAGACCCAGTACTTC.